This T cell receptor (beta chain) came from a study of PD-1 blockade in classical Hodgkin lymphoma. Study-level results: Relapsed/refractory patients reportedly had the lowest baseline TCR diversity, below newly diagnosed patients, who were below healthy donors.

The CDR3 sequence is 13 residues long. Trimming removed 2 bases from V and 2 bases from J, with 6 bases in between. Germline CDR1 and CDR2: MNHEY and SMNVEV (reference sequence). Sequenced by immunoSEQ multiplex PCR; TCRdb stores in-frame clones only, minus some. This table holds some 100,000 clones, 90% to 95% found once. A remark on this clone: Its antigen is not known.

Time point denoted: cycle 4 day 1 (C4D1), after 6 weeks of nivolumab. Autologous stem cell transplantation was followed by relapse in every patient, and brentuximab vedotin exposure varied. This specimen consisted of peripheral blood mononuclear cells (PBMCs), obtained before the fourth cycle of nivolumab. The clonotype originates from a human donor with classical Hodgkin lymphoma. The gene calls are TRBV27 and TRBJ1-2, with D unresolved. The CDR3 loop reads CASSLGFNYGYTF. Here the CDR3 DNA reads TGTGCCAGCAGTTTAGGGTTCAACTATGGCTACACCTTC.